One and the same sample provided the 3 T cell receptor beta chains below, sequenced in a study of cytomegalovirus exposure and HLA in healthy donors. In the PCR, 60 Vbeta and 13 Jbeta primers were used. TCRdb's copy holds only in-frame clones and misses some; the assay was immunoSEQ multiplex PCR. The repertoire consists of approximately 100,000 clones, with approximately 81% occurring once and the leading ten covering roughly 4%. Sequencing was performed on PBMCs. The receptors come from a female donor in good health and CMV-seropositive.

This clone was detected only once. The chain uses TRBV9 and TRBJ2-3; TRBD2 matches at 7 bases. The CDR3 extends over 16 amino acids. Germline lookup yields CDR1 SGDLS and CDR2 YYNGEE. J gave up 1 base and V 0 bases, and 5 bases lay outside the gene matches. CDR3 in DNA: TGTGCCAGCAGCGTAGCCTTAAGCGGGGGCACAGATACGCAGTATTTT. It yields the protein CASSVALSGGTDTQYF.

V gene TRBV5-1 combines with J gene TRBJ2-2, with a possible D match to TRBD2 (7 bases). This CDR3 comprises 17 residues. Trimming left V 0 bases short and J 7 bases short, with 19 bases between. In germline, CDR1 is SGHRS, CDR2 YFSETQ. CDR3 sequence: CASSLGGGAMRRGELFF. CDR3 bases: TGCGCCAGCAGCTTGGGAGGGGGGGCCATGCGCCGCGGGGAGCTGTTTTTT. The full variable domain, its missing parts supplied by reference TRBV5-1 and TRBJ2-2, is KAGVTQTPRYLIKTRGQQVTLSCSPISGHRSVSWYQQTPGQGLQFLFEYFSETQRNKGNFPGRFSGRQFSNSRSEMNVSTLELGDSALYLCASSLGGGAMRRGELFFGEGSRLTVL.

V gene TRBV5-1 combines with J gene TRBJ1-1; D not resolved. The ends were cut back, 2 bases at V and 0 bases at J, with 8 bases in the middle. The germline V gene has CDR1 SGHRS and CDR2 YFSETQ. This CDR3 has 14 amino acids. This CDR3 reads CASSFASMNTEAFF. The DNA for the CDR3 is TGCGCCAGCAGCTTCGCCAGTATGAACACTGAAGCTTTCTTT.